A selection of T cell receptor beta chains follows, all from one sample in a study of T cell changes during pregnancy in multiple sclerosis. The assay was immunoSEQ multiplex PCR, and TCRdb's table has in-frame clones only and misses some. The data hold approximately 24,000 clones, with around nine tenths observed a single time. The sequencing here drew on CD8+ T cells from peripheral blood mononuclear cells, taken in the third trimester of pregnancy. Receptor source: a female donor in good health, enrolled as a control in a pregnancy study. CDR3s include the opening cysteine and the closing phenylalanine or tryptophan. The order of the fields is CDR3 length, V gene, D gene, J gene, clone size, CDR3 protein, CDR3 DNA. A D gene is named only where the DNA matches it firmly. Clone sizes are given selectively: once, few, many, or a class where the clone is expanded.

len: 12
v_gene: TRBV4-1
d_gene: .
j_gene: TRBJ2-5
abundance: .
CDR3aa: CASLENQETQYF
CDR3nt: TGCGCCAGCCTTGAGAACCAAGAGACCCAGTACTTC

len: 13
v_gene: TRBV30
d_gene: .
j_gene: TRBJ1-2
abundance: .
CDR3aa: CAWNRPGDYGYTF
CDR3nt: TGTGCCTGGAACAGGCCAGGGGACTATGGCTACACCTTC

len: 15
v_gene: TRBV6-1
d_gene: .
j_gene: TRBJ2-6
abundance: .
CDR3aa: CASTWQAPGANVLTF
CDR3nt: TGTGCCAGCACCTGGCAGGCCCCTGGGGCCAACGTCCTGACTTTC

len: 15
v_gene: TRBV5-4
d_gene: TRBD1
j_gene: TRBJ2-5
abundance: .
CDR3aa: CASSLVGTGQETQYF
CDR3nt: TGTGCCAGCAGCTTGGTAGGGACAGGCCAAGAGACCCAGTACTTC

len: 15
v_gene: TRBV7-2
d_gene: .
j_gene: TRBJ1-1
abundance: once
CDR3aa: CASSLGSREVTEAFF
CDR3nt: TGTGCCAGCAGCTTAGGGTCACGGGAGGTTACTGAAGCTTTCTTT

len: 14
v_gene: TRBV19
d_gene: TRBD2
j_gene: TRBJ2-3
abundance: .
CDR3aa: CASSRGLAADTQYF
CDR3nt: TGTGCCAGTAGTAGAGGACTAGCCGCAGATACGCAGTATTTT

len: 16
v_gene: TRBV7-9
d_gene: .
j_gene: TRBJ1-2
abundance: .
CDR3aa: CASSLREPHPRLGYTF
CDR3nt: TGTGCCAGCAGCTTAAGGGAGCCCCATCCGCGGCTTGGCTACACCTTC

len: 15
v_gene: TRBV6-4
d_gene: TRBD2
j_gene: TRBJ2-2
abundance: once
CDR3aa: CASSSLAGTTGELFF
CDR3nt: TGTGCCAGCAGTTCCCTAGCGGGTACCACCGGGGAGCTGTTTTTT

len: 14
v_gene: TRBV19
d_gene: .
j_gene: TRBJ1-2
abundance: .
CDR3aa: CASSPSTGFGGYTF
CDR3nt: TGTGCCAGTAGTCCATCAACAGGGTTTGGTGGCTACACCTTC

len: 15
v_gene: TRBV27
d_gene: TRBD2
j_gene: TRBJ2-2
abundance: once
CDR3aa: CASSWTSGSYGELFF
CDR3nt: TGTGCCAGCAGTTGGACTAGCGGGAGTTACGGGGAGCTGTTTTTT

len: 14
v_gene: TRBV7-6
d_gene: TRBD1
j_gene: TRBJ1-1
abundance: .
CDR3aa: CASSLAGQGDEAFF
CDR3nt: TGTGCCAGCAGCTTAGCGGGACAGGGGGATGAAGCTTTCTTT

len: 15
v_gene: TRBV7-9
d_gene: TRBD1
j_gene: TRBJ2-2
abundance: .
CDR3aa: CASSHRQGESGELFF
CDR3nt: TGTGCCAGCAGCCACCGACAGGGCGAGTCCGGGGAGCTGTTTTTT

len: 14
v_gene: TRBV6-6
d_gene: TRBD2
j_gene: TRBJ2-1
abundance: .
CDR3aa: CASSWTSGGDEQFF
CDR3nt: TGTGCCAGCAGTTGGACTAGCGGGGGGGATGAGCAGTTCTTC

len: 14
v_gene: TRBV27
d_gene: TRBD2
j_gene: TRBJ2-1
abundance: .
CDR3aa: CASGLAGTDNEQFF
CDR3nt: TGTGCCAGTGGACTAGCGGGAACCGACAATGAGCAGTTCTTC

len: 13
v_gene: TRBV15
d_gene: TRBD2
j_gene: TRBJ2-1
abundance: .
CDR3aa: CATSSGLAGEQFF
CDR3nt: TGTGCCACCAGCAGCGGACTAGCGGGAGAGCAGTTCTTC

len: 14
v_gene: TRBV5-4
d_gene: .
j_gene: TRBJ1-2
abundance: few
CDR3aa: CASSLLEFNYGYTF
CDR3nt: TGTGCCAGCAGCTTGCTTGAGTTTAACTATGGCTACACCTTC

len: 14
v_gene: TRBV5-1
d_gene: TRBD2
j_gene: TRBJ2-3
abundance: .
CDR3aa: CASSLVSGRDTQYF
CDR3nt: TGCGCCAGCAGCTTGGTGAGCGGGAGAGATACGCAGTATTTT

len: 13
v_gene: TRBV27
d_gene: TRBD1
j_gene: TRBJ1-2
abundance: .
CDR3aa: CASSLSQGALNTF
CDR3nt: TGTGCCAGCAGTTTATCTCAGGGGGCGTTGAACACCTTC

len: 16
v_gene: TRBV12-1
d_gene: .
j_gene: TRBJ1-4
abundance: .
CDR3aa: CASSFANKGESEELFF
CDR3nt: TGTGCCAGCAGCTTTGCGAACAAGGGGGAAAGCGAGGAACTGTTTTTT

len: 14
v_gene: TRBV7-9
d_gene: TRBD2
j_gene: TRBJ2-1
abundance: .
CDR3aa: CASSIAGVKDEQFF
CDR3nt: TGTGCCAGCAGCATAGCGGGAGTTAAAGATGAGCAGTTCTTC

len: 12
v_gene: TRBV19
d_gene: .
j_gene: TRBJ1-5
abundance: .
CDR3aa: CASSTGIQPQHF
CDR3nt: TGTGCCAGTAGTACCGGGATTCAGCCCCAGCATTTT

len: 12
v_gene: TRBV19
d_gene: .
j_gene: TRBJ1-1
abundance: once
CDR3aa: CASSIRQTEAFF
CDR3nt: TGTGCCAGTAGTATAAGACAAACTGAAGCTTTCTTT

len: 13
v_gene: TRBV6-5
d_gene: TRBD2
j_gene: TRBJ2-1
abundance: .
CDR3aa: CASSWTSETEQFF
CDR3nt: TGTGCCAGCAGTTGGACTAGCGAGACTGAGCAGTTCTTC

len: 13
v_gene: TRBV27
d_gene: .
j_gene: TRBJ2-7
abundance: .
CDR3aa: CASSLRALREQYF
CDR3nt: TGTGCCAGCAGTCTTAGAGCACTACGGGAGCAGTACTTC

len: 15
v_gene: TRBV2
d_gene: TRBD2
j_gene: TRBJ2-2
abundance: .
CDR3aa: CASKAGDRDTGELFF
CDR3nt: TGTGCCAGCAAGGCGGGGGATAGAGACACCGGGGAGCTGTTTTTT

len: 15
v_gene: TRBV7-8
d_gene: TRBD2
j_gene: TRBJ2-7
abundance: .
CDR3aa: CASSLAGLAGDEQYF
CDR3nt: TGTGCCAGCAGCTTAGCCGGGCTAGCGGGAGACGAGCAGTACTTC

len: 13
v_gene: TRBV27
d_gene: TRBD1
j_gene: TRBJ1-1
abundance: .
CDR3aa: CASRGTANTEAFF
CDR3nt: TGTGCCAGCCGTGGGACAGCGAACACTGAAGCTTTCTTT

len: 14
v_gene: TRBV5-1
d_gene: .
j_gene: TRBJ2-1
abundance: .
CDR3aa: CASSFGLRRNEQFF
CDR3nt: TGCGCCAGCAGCTTTGGACTGAGGAGGAATGAGCAGTTCTTC

len: 12
v_gene: TRBV5-1
d_gene: .
j_gene: TRBJ1-2
abundance: .
CDR3aa: CASSLGQGRDTF
CDR3nt: TGCGCCAGCAGCTTGGGTCAGGGGAGGGACACCTTC

len: 14
v_gene: TRBV10-3
d_gene: TRBD1
j_gene: TRBJ2-7
abundance: .
CDR3aa: CAIRGQGSSYEQYF
CDR3nt: TGTGCCATCAGGGGACAGGGGAGCTCCTACGAGCAGTACTTC

len: 14
v_gene: TRBV29-1
d_gene: TRBD1
j_gene: TRBJ2-2
abundance: once
CDR3aa: CSVGTGAGAGELFF
CDR3nt: TGCAGCGTGGGGACAGGGGCTGGGGCCGGGGAGCTGTTTTTT

len: 12
v_gene: TRBV13
d_gene: .
j_gene: TRBJ1-2
abundance: few
CDR3aa: CASSPGTGGYTF
CDR3nt: TGTGCCAGCAGCCCCGGGACTGGGGGCTACACCTTC

len: 15
v_gene: TRBV27
d_gene: .
j_gene: TRBJ2-1
abundance: .
CDR3aa: CASSFRLASRNEQFF
CDR3nt: TGTGCCAGCAGTTTCCGGCTAGCCTCGCGCAATGAGCAGTTCTTC

len: 16
v_gene: TRBV28
d_gene: TRBD2
j_gene: TRBJ2-1
abundance: .
CDR3aa: CASSPGLAGDYNEQFF
CDR3nt: TGTGCCAGCAGTCCCGGACTAGCGGGAGATTACAATGAGCAGTTCTTC

len: 16
v_gene: TRBV12-5
d_gene: TRBD1
j_gene: TRBJ1-2
abundance: .
CDR3aa: CASGPHRTGASEGYTF
CDR3nt: TGTGCTAGTGGTCCCCATCGGACAGGGGCTTCGGAGGGCTACACCTTC

len: 15
v_gene: TRBV19
d_gene: TRBD2
j_gene: TRBJ2-7
abundance: .
CDR3aa: CASSSPSSGGYEQYF
CDR3nt: TGTGCCAGTAGTTCCCCTTCTAGCGGGGGCTACGAGCAGTACTTC

len: 13
v_gene: TRBV7-9
d_gene: .
j_gene: TRBJ2-7
abundance: .
CDR3aa: CASSSGWNYEQYF
CDR3nt: TGTGCCAGCAGCTCAGGGTGGAACTACGAGCAGTACTTC

len: 16
v_gene: TRBV6-5
d_gene: TRBD1
j_gene: TRBJ1-2
abundance: .
CDR3aa: CASSSTGTGGNYGYTF
CDR3nt: TGTGCCAGCAGTTCTACCGGGACAGGGGGGAACTATGGCTACACCTTC

len: 16
v_gene: TRBV4-1
d_gene: .
j_gene: TRBJ2-7
abundance: .
CDR3aa: CASSLVGGTASYEQYF
CDR3nt: TGCGCCAGCAGCCTTGTAGGGGGGACAGCGTCCTACGAGCAGTACTTC

len: 14
v_gene: TRBV6-1
d_gene: .
j_gene: TRBJ1-2
abundance: .
CDR3aa: CASSEGGGNYGYTF
CDR3nt: TGTGCCAGCAGTGAGGGAGGGGGTAACTATGGCTACACCTTC

len: 18
v_gene: TRBV10-1
d_gene: TRBD2
j_gene: TRBJ2-5
abundance: .
CDR3aa: CASSERASGGAPQETQYF
CDR3nt: TGCGCCAGCAGTGAGAGAGCTAGCGGGGGGGCCCCACAAGAGACCCAGTACTTC

len: 14
v_gene: TRBV19
d_gene: TRBD1
j_gene: TRBJ1-4
abundance: .
CDR3aa: CASSPTGGSEKLFF
CDR3nt: TGTGCCAGTAGCCCGACAGGGGGCAGTGAAAAACTGTTTTTT

len: 15
v_gene: TRBV27
d_gene: .
j_gene: TRBJ1-5
abundance: .
CDR3aa: CASRSHREGNQPQHF
CDR3nt: TGTGCCAGCAGGTCTCACAGGGAAGGCAATCAGCCCCAGCATTTT

len: 15
v_gene: TRBV19
d_gene: TRBD2
j_gene: TRBJ2-3
abundance: .
CDR3aa: CASSISAGGTDTQYF
CDR3nt: TGTGCCAGTAGTATAAGTGCGGGAGGGACAGATACGCAGTATTTT